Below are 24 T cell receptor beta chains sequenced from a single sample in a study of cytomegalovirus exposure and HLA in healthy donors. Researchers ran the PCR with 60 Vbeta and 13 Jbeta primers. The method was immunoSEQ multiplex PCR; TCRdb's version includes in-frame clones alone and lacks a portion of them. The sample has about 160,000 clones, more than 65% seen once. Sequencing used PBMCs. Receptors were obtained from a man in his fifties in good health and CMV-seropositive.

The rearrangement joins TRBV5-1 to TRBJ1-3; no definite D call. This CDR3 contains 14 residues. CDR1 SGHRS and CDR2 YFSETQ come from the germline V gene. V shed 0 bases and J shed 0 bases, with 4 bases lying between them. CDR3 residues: CASSLDHSGNTIYF. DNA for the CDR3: TGCGCCAGCAGCTTGGATCACTCTGGAAACACCATATATTTT. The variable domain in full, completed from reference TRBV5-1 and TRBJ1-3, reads KAGVTQTPRYLIKTRGQQVTLSCSPISGHRSVSWYQQTPGQGLQFLFEYFSETQRNKGNFPGRFSGRQFSNSRSEMNVSTLELGDSALYLCASSLDHSGNTIYFGEGSWLTVV.

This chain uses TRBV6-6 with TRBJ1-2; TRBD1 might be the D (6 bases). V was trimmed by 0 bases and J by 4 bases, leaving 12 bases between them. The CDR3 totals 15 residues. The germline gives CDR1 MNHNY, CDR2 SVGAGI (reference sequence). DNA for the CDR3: TGTGCCAGCAGTTACTCGATTACAGGGAGCTATGGCTACACCTTC. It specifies CASSYSITGSYGYTF.

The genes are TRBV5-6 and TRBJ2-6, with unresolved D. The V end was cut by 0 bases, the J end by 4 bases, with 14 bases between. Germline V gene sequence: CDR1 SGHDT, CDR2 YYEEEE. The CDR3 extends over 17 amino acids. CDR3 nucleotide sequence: TGTGCCAGCAGCTTGGTGTCTTTAGCTGCGGGGGCCAACGTCCTGACTTTC. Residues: CASSLVSLAAGANVLTF.

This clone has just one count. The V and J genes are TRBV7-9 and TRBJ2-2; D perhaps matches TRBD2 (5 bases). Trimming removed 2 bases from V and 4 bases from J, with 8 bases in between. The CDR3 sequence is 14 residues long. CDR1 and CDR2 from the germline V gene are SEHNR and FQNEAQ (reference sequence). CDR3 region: CASSLTSSTGELFF. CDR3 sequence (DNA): TGTGCCAGCAGCTTAACTAGTAGCACCGGGGAGCTGTTTTTT.

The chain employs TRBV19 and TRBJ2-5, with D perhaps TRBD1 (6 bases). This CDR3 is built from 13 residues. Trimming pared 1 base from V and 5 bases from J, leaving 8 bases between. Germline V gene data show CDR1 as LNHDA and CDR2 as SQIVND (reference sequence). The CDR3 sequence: CASSIAGAETQYF. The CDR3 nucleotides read TGTGCCAGTAGTATAGCAGGGGCTGAGACCCAGTACTTC.

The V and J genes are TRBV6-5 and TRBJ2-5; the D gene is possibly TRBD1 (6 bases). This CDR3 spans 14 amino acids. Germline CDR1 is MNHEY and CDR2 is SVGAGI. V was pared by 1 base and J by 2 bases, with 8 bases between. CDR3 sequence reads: CASSYLDRQETQYF. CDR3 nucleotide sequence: TGTGCCAGCAGTTACTTGGACAGACAAGAGACCCAGTACTTC.

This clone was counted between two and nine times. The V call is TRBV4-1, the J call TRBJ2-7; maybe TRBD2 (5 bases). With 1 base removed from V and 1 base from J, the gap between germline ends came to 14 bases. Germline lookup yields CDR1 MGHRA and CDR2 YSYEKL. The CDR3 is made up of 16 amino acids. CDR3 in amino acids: CASSQVAAEGSYEQYF. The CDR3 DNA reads TGCGCCAGCAGCCAAGTTGCAGCGGAAGGGTCCTACGAGCAGTACTTC.

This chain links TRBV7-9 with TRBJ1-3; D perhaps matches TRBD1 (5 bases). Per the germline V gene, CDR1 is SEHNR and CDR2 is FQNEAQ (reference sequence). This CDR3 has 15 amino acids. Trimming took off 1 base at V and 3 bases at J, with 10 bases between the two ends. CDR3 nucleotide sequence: TGTGCCAGCAGCTTAGAGGAGGGGAATGGAAACACCATATATTTT. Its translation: CASSLEEGNGNTIYF. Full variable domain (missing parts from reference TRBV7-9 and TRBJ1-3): DTGVSQNPRHKITKRGQNVTFRCDPISEHNRLYWYRQTLGQGPEFLTYFQNEAQLEKSRLLSDRFSAERPKGSFSTLEIQRTEQGDSAMYLCASSLEEGNGNTIYFGEGSWLTVV.

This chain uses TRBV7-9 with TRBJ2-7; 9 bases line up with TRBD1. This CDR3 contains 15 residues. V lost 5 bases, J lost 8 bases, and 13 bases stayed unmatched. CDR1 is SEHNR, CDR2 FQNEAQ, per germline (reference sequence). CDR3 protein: CASSGDRGIAVQQYF. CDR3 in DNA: TGTGCCAGCAGCGGCGACAGGGGGATTGCGGTACAGCAGTACTTC.

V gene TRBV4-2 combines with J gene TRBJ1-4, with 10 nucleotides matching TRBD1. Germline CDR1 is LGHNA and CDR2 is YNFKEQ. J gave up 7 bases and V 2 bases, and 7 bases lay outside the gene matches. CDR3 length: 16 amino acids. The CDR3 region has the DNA TGTGCCAGCAGCCAACCTGGGACAGGGGCGGTTGAAAAACTGTTTTTT. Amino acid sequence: CASSQPGTGAVEKLFF.

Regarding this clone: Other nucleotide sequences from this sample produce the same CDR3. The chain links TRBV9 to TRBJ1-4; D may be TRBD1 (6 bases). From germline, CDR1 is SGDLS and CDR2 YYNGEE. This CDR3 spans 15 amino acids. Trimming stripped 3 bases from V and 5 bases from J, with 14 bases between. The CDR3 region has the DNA TGTGCCAGCAGCGCGGAGGACAGACCGAATGAAAAACTGTTTTTT. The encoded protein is CASSAEDRPNEKLFF.

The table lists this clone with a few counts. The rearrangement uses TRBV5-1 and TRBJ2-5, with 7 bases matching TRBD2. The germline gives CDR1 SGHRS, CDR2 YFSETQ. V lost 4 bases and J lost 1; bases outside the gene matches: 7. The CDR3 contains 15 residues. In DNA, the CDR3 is TGCGCCAGCAGCGAGGCCCCGGGGGGCCAAGAGACCCAGTACTTC. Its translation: CASSEAPGGQETQYF.

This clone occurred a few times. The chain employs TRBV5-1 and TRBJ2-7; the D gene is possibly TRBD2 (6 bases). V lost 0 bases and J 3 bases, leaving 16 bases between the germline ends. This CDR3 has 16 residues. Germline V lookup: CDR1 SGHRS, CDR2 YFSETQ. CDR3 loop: CASSLAGGRGLYEQYF. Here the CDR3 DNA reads TGCGCCAGCAGCTTGGCCGGGGGAAGGGGACTCTACGAGCAGTACTTC.

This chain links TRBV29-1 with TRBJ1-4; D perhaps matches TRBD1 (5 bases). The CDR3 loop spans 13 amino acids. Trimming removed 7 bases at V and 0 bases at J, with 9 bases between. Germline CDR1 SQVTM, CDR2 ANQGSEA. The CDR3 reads CSAGAATNEKLFF. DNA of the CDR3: TGCAGCGCTGGGGCTGCAACTAATGAAAAACTGTTTTTT.

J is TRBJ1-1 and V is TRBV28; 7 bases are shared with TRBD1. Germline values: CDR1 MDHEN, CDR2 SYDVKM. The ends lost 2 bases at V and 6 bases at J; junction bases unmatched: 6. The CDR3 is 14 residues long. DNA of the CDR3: TGTGCCAGCAGTTTAAGACAGGGTTTCCCTGAAGCTTTCTTT. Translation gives CASSLRQGFPEAFF.

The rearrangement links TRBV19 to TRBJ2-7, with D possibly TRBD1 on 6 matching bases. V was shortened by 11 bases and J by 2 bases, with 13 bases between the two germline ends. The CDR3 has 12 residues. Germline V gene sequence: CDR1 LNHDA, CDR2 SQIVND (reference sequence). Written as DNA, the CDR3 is TGTGCCTCCGGGACACCAACCTACGAGCAGTACTTC. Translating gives CASGTPTYEQYF.

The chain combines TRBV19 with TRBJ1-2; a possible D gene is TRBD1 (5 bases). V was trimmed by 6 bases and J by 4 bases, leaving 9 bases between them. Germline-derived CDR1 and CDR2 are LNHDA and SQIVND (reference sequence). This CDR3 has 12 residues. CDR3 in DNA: TGTGCCAGTAGCAAGGGGTTCTATGGCTACACCTTC. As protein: CASSKGFYGYTF.

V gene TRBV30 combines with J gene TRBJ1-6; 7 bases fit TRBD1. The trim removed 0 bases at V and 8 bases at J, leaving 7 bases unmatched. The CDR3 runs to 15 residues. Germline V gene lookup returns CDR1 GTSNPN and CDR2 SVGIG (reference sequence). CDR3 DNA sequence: TGTGCCTGGAGTGTACCGAAGGGGGCTTATTCACCCCTCCACTTT. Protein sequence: CAWSVPKGAYSPLHF.

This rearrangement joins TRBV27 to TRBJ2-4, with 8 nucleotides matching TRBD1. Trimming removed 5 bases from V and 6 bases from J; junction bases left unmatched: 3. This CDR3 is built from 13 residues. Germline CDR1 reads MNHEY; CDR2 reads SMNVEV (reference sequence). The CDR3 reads CASSTGQGNIQYF. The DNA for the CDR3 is TGTGCCAGCAGTACCGGACAGGGAAACATTCAGTACTTC.

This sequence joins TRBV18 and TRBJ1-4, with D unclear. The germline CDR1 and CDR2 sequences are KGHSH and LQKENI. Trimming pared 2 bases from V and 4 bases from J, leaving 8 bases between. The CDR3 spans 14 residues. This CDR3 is CASSPAQFNEKLFF. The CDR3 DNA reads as TGTGCCAGCTCACCAGCACAGTTTAATGAAAAACTGTTTTTT.

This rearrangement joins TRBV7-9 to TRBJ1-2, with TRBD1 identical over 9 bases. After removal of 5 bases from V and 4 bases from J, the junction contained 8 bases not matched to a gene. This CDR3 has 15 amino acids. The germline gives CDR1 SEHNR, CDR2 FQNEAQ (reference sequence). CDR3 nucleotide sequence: TGTGCCAGCAGCACACCCGGGACAGGGCCCTATGGCTACACCTTC. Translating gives CASSTPGTGPYGYTF.

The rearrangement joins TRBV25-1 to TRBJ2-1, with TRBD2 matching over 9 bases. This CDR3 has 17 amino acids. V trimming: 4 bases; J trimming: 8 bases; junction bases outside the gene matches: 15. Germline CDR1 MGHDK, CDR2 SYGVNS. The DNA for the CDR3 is TGTGCCAGCAGTGTCCTAGGGGCTAGCGGGAAGGGCTATGAGCAGTTCTTC. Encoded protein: CASSVLGASGKGYEQFF.

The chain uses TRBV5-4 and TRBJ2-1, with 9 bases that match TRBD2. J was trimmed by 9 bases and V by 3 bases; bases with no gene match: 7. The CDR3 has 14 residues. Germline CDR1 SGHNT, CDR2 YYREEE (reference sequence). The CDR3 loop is CASSYKAGGSEQFF. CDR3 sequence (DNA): TGTGCCAGCAGCTATAAAGCGGGAGGTAGTGAGCAGTTCTTC.

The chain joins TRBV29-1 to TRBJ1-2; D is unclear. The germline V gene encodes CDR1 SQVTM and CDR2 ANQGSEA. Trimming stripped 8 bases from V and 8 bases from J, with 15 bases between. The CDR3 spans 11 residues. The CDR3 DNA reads TGCAGCCTACGTGGCAGGCGAGGCTACACCTTC. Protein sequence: CSLRGRRGYTF.